This T cell receptor beta chain came from a study of cytomegalovirus exposure and HLA in healthy donors (dated by TCRdb to about 2017). About the study as a whole: According to an earlier analysis of several hundred of the donors, some 180 million T cells yielded 90 million to 130 million unique TCR beta sequences and approximately 280 Gb of sequence data. An early release covering approximately 600 HLA-typed donors comprised about 300 gigabases of sequencing data and tens of millions of unique TCR sequences. The genetic ancestry cluster associated with self-reported Caucasian donors included roughly four fifths of the 350 to 500 genotyped donors. The study was designed to test whether signatures of past pathogen exposure could be identified by cataloging public T cell receptors. The T cell repertoires of several hundred subjects were profiled by immunosequencing and related to cytomegalovirus serostatus. Besides the first cohort of roughly 640 subjects, a separate validation cohort made up of over 100 different subjects was used. To predict cytomegalovirus infection status, the study combined high-throughput TCR immunosequencing, statistical association of individual TCRs with disease status, and machine learning. A later analysis re-analyzed previously published TCR beta repertoires from about 730 donors and added high-resolution HLA genotyping to study TCR occurrence patterns. Rather than using new phenotypic data, the later analysis identified candidate immune exposures from TCR beta sequences and from how often those sequences occurred across donors. An earlier analysis of approximately 630 of the donors applied high-throughput TCR beta sequencing to assess whether each TCR beta V gene segment acted as functional or pseudogenic. Alongside the repertoire data, information on donor age, sex, ethnicity and CMV serostatus was compiled. A later genetic analysis took genome-wide SNP genotypes for about 65% of the roughly 670 donors and used that subset as a discovery cohort. All discovery cohort repertoires had been generated on a single sequencing platform. Class I and class II HLA loci were covered by the typing at four-digit resolution. The number of donors typed differed by locus, with 629-630 for A, B, C, DRB1 and DQB1, about 500 for DQA1, some 570 for DPA1, and around 450 for DPB1. Because of strong linkage in the cohort, roughly five DR-DQ haplotypes were treated as single units for association and clustering. Across under 500 genotyped donors of the cohort, an average of about 240,000 unique TCR beta nucleotide sequences per donor were sequenced, and around 20% of those sequences were non-productive.

Library preparation was by the immunoSEQ multiplex PCR assay. The multiplex PCR relied on a mix of 60 forward primers for TCR Vbeta segments and 13 reverse primers for TCR Jbeta segments. The CDR3 region of rearranged TCR beta genes was amplified from genomic DNA with a multiplex PCR assay. On the Illumina HiSeq System, the amplified TCR beta libraries were sequenced as 87-base-pair reads. On the study's bioinformatics: In a later analysis, tens of millions of unique TCR beta chains were counted across the 500 to 850 repertoires, and roughly 11 million of these chains were shared by at least two donors. A nearest-neighbor algorithm error-corrected the raw reads and collapsed the reads into unique sequences, merging closely related sequences to remove PCR and sequencing errors. CDR3 sequences were aligned to IMGT reference sequences to assign V, D and J gene segments. For a sequence to be retained, a match of at least six nucleotides was required to both a V gene segment and a J gene segment. Rearrangements were classified as productive when the CDR3 lacked stop codons and remained in frame with V and J, and all other rearrangements were classified as non-productive. CDR3 was defined according to IMGT convention as the region running from the second conserved V-encoded cysteine to the conserved J-encoded phenylalanine. The earlier analysis of about 560 of the donors excluded any sequence lacking an unambiguous match to a single V gene segment. In an earlier analysis of approximately 500 of the donors, a V segment was called functional when productive rearrangements were above 56.7%, and segregating when the standard deviation between donors exceeded 5%. A statistical classification framework was built for diagnosing cytomegalovirus status from the catalog of TCR beta chain sequences. A later analysis assigned V and J genes by comparing TCR nucleotide sequences with IMGT/GENE-DB human TR gene sequences. In a later analysis, CDR3 sequences and most-parsimonious VDJ recombination scenarios were assigned using the TCRdist pipeline. In a later analysis, each TCR beta chain was defined by its CDR3 amino acid sequence together with its V-gene family, and reads lacking a unique V-gene family were excluded. A later analysis removed 450 to 600 highly shared, low-generation-probability nucleotide sequences to deal with suspected cross-contamination and a sequencing artifact. In a later analysis, a clonal expansion index for each public chain was calculated from normalized within-repertoire ranks of inferred template counts. Generation probabilities in a later analysis came from a VDJ recombination model fitted to out-of-frame rearrangements, and those results were checked against IGoR. A later analysis scored TCR-TCR, TCR-HLA and TCR-CMV co-occurrence with hypergeometric tests, applying a repertoire-size bias correction to TCR pairs. To estimate false discovery rates, a later analysis permuted the HLA or CMV assignments 20 times. A later analysis grouped co-occurring TCRs with DBSCAN, adding TCRdist sequence similarity when clustering within HLA-allele-positive subsets. For co-occurrence clustering, repertoires with fewer than 30,000 or more than 120,000 public chains were excluded, along with 5 or 6 repertoires with anomalous nucleotide sharing. TCRdb mirrors the immuneACCESS table, restricted to in-frame sequences. Some clones are absent from its copies; in checked studies, under half trace to an unresolved V gene, and the reason for the others is unknown. V, J and clone size are those of that table, while D and trimming were read from the DNA. Here the sample has around 130,000 clones; approximately 8% occur a single time. The ten biggest clones cover around 5.8% of the sample.

The CDR3 starts with the cysteine, ends with the phenylalanine, and has 13 residues. Left in the record is the CDR3 DNA by itself, 39 bases read in frame from the first base. At the junction V is shortened by 3 bases and J by 4 bases, with 9 bases in between. CDR1 and CDR2 are read off the germline V gene as MRHNA and SNTAGT. Beyond this particular receptor, the publication reports: A cluster of highly shared sequence variants was judged likely to be a technical artifact of the sequencing pipeline. Correlated functional status among segregating V segments might be attributable to linkage disequilibrium, but an unknown experimental factor could not be ruled out. In vitro tests confirmed that a few of the cytomegalovirus-associated TCR beta chains recognize cytomegalovirus antigens. The cohort was sequenced for TCR beta chains only, and without alpha or paired-chain data the features that could be detected were limited. An earlier analysis of 587 of the donors showed that most TCR beta V segments appeared in productive rearrangements either about 87% or about 30% of the time, which broadly matched IMGT annotations. A later analysis found that most CMV-associated TCR beta chains appeared HLA-restricted, with HLA associations seemingly driven largely by CMV exposure. Because counts were too low, fewer than 20 rarely observed V segments, including chromosome 9 orphons, were excluded from the earlier analysis of fewer than 650 of the donors. Roughly uniform sequencing depth across donors was assumed in presence/absence analyses, although this assumption may not hold. While some public TCRs were present in many individuals, most TCR sequences turned up only very rarely across donors. When HLA alleles, especially DR and DQ, strongly co-occurred, attributing TCR associations to individual alleles was difficult. Because HLA typing was missing for some donors at each locus, association tests included only the typed subset. Some IMGT-functional V segments, including TRBV6-2 and TRBV6-3, could not be told apart with the 87-base-pair reads, so those segments were excluded. According to the authors, the approach could potentially be generalized to other disease states and immunological phenotypes. According to a later genetic analysis, donors in an Asian-associated ancestry cluster had fewer N-insertions in productive TCRs than the approximately 650-donor mean. A further reported finding was that TCR beta sequences accurately predicted the HLA-A and HLA-B alleles for most subjects in the first cohort. Cytomegalovirus status was reported to be diagnosed by the classifier with high specificity and sensitivity in both the original and validation cohorts. Immune exposure information for the cohort was limited to CMV serostatus. Specific HLA alleles were associated with 15,000 to 20,000 TCR beta sequences at a false discovery rate of 0.05 in a later analysis. A later genetic analysis associated a missense DCLRE1C variant with V-gene and J-gene trimming of TCR beta chains, and an independent cohort replicated the association. In a later analysis, TCR association rates were found to vary across HLA loci, with the most associated TCRs seen for DRB1 alleles and the fewest for HLA-C alleles. A total of 150 to 200 TCR beta chains were listed by the study as associated with cytomegalovirus. Compared with equally common non-associated chains, HLA-associated TCR beta chains in a later analysis were more clonally expanded and had lower generation probabilities. A later analysis reported that several top co-occurrence clusters appeared linked to parvovirus B19, influenza, CMV and Epstein-Barr virus.

This clone was counted at least ten times. Its antigen has not been determined. It has no much larger one-base neighbor in the sample; base qualities were not kept. In total, 600 or so healthy bone marrow donors made up the cohort. At the time of sampling, every cohort member was nominally healthy, though immune exposures that went unrecorded were likely present. The donor was CMV seropositive and belonged to the group of some 290 seropositive cohort members. Every donor gave a peripheral blood sample, and the peripheral blood mononuclear cells from that sample were used for TCR beta sequencing. The Qiagen DNeasy Blood Extraction Kit was used to extract genomic DNA from the blood cell samples.

This clonotype was obtained from a woman aged 40 to 49 in good health and CMV-seropositive. The sequencing sample was made of PBMCs. The sequence links TRBV6-4 to TRBJ1-1; the D gene assignment is ambiguous. The sequenced DNA is TGTGCCAGCAGTGAGAAGGAGACCACTGAAGCTTTCTTT. It codes for CASSEKETTEAFF.